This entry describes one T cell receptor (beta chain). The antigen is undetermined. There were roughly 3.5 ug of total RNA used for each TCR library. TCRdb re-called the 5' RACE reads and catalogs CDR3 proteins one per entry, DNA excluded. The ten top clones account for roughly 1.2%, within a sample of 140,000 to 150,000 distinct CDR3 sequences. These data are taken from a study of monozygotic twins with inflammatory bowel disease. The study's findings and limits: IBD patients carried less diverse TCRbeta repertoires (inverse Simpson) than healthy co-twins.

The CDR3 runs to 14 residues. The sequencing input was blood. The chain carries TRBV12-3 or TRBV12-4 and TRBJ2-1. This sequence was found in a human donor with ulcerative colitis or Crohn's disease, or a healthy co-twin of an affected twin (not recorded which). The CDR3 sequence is CASSLSAADSEQFF.